The 10 T cell receptor beta chains below come from one sample, sequenced in a study of Ad26.COV2.S vaccination and SARS-CoV-2 variants. Generated by immunoSEQ multiplex PCR, the TCRdb table keeps only in-frame clones and is missing some. The sample includes roughly 350,000 clones, around nine tenths of them seen just once. Indicated treatment: 19 received Ad26.COV2.S at low or high dose, single or two shots; five or six received placebo; per-sample allocation not given. Following the first vaccine or placebo injection, samples were taken on day 63. This sample comprised peripheral blood, obtained in a trial of Ad26.COV2.S vaccine versus placebo. These receptors were taken from a person between 18 and 60 years old who received the Ad26.COV2.S COVID-19 vaccine or a placebo.

This chain links TRBV11-2 with TRBJ1-2, with TRBD1 as a possible D gene (6 bases). The CDR3 covers 15 residues. Deletions cut 4 bases from V and 4 bases from J, with 16 bases between. Germline V CDR1 and CDR2: SGHAT, FQNNGV. The CDR3: CASSSDRQGVYGYTF. DNA for the CDR3: TGTGCCAGCAGCTCGGACAGACAAGGGGTCTATGGCTACACCTTC.

The chain uses TRBV5-1 and TRBJ1-6; D remains unclear. Trimming removed 4 bases at V and 5 bases at J, with 4 bases between. Germline values: CDR1 SGHRS, CDR2 YFSETQ. The CDR3 has 12 amino acids. As DNA, the CDR3 is TGCGCCAGCAGCAGGGATAATTCACCCCTCCACTTT. Its protein product is CASSRDNSPLHF.

The sample holds one count of this clone. V and J are TRBV7-2 and TRBJ1-1; D is unresolved. The CDR3 is 13 residues long. The V end lost 6 bases, the J end lost 4 bases, and 12 bases lay between the germline ends. Per germline, CDR1 SGHTA and CDR2 FQGNSA. The CDR3 nucleotides are TGTGCCAGCAGGCTACACAAAACCACTGAAGCTTTCTTT. Amino acid sequence: CASRLHKTTEAFF.

The chain joins TRBV5-4 to TRBJ1-2; the D gene is possibly TRBD1 (5 bases). The germline V gene has CDR1 SGHNT and CDR2 YYREEE (reference sequence). The CDR3 has 13 residues. Trimming shortened V by 2 bases and J by 5 bases, and 10 bases separated the two germline ends. The DNA of the CDR3 is TGTGCCAGCAGCTTCAGGGAAGAATATGGCTACACCTTC. Amino acid sequence: CASSFREEYGYTF.

This chain joins TRBV11-2 and TRBJ2-3; D unresolved. Trimming stripped 5 bases from V and 0 bases from J, with 15 bases between. The germline V gene encodes CDR1 SGHAT and CDR2 FQNNGV. CDR3 length: 16 residues. In DNA form, the CDR3 reads TGTGCCAGCAGCCCCCGAGGCCAGACTAGCACAGATACGCAGTATTTT. It translates to CASSPRGQTSTDTQYF.

This clone was recorded a few times. The rearrangement links TRBV29-1 to TRBJ1-2; a possible D gene is TRBD1 (5 bases). CDR1 and CDR2 (germline): SQVTM, ANQGSEA. Trimming took off 4 bases at V and 4 bases at J, with 16 bases between the two ends. The length of the CDR3 is 14 residues. The CDR3 DNA follows: TGCAGCGTTGGAGGGGTGGGGGACGCCTATGGCTACACCTTC. The encoded protein is CSVGGVGDAYGYTF. Drawing the rest from reference TRBV29-1 and TRBJ1-2, the complete variable domain is SAVISQKPSRDICQRGTSLTIQCQVDSQVTMMFWYRQQPGQSLTLIATANQGSEATYESGFVIDKFPISRPNLTFSTLTVSNMSPEDSSIYLCSVGGVGDAYGYTFGSGTRLTVV.

The chain carries TRBV4-1 and TRBJ1-2; perhaps TRBD1 as D (6 bases). Germline V gene lookup returns CDR1 MGHRA and CDR2 YSYEKL. V was cut by 4 bases and J by 2 bases, with 14 bases left in between. This CDR3 is built from 15 residues. CDR3 nucleotides: TGCGCCAGCAGCCCCTCCACGACAGGAAACTATGGCTACACCTTC. It yields the protein CASSPSTTGNYGYTF.

This clone appeared once. CDR3 residues: CASSQEGDTLYEQYF. The CDR3 nucleotides read TGTGCCAGCAGCCAAGAAGGAGACACGCTCTACGAGCAGTACTTC. The chain couples TRBV4-2 to TRBJ2-7; D gene ambiguous. V lost 0 bases to trimming and J lost 3 bases, with 12 bases between them. Looked up from germline, CDR1 is LGHNA and CDR2 is YNFKEQ. The length of the CDR3 is 15 residues.

The J gene is TRBJ2-4, the V gene TRBV7-2; 8 bases are a match to TRBD1. This CDR3 spans 18 amino acids. Germline trimming cut 3 bases from V and 0 bases from J; bases unmatched to any gene: 10. Germline lookup yields CDR1 SGHTA and CDR2 FQGNSA. The CDR3 DNA is TGTGCCAGCAGCTTCCGGACAGGGAGTCTTCTAGCCAAAAACATTCAGTACTTC. Translated, it gives CASSFRTGSLLAKNIQYF.

The chain couples TRBV3-1 (or the pseudogene TRBV3-2) to TRBJ2-7, with 7 nucleotides matching TRBD1. The CDR3 has 14 residues. With 2 bases clipped from V and 1 base from J, the junction kept 2 bases outside the gene matches. The germline V gene encodes CDR1 LGHDT and CDR2 YNNKEL (reference sequence). The CDR3 sequence is CASSQRDRSYEQYF. In DNA, the CDR3 is TGTGCCAGCAGCCAACGGGACAGATCCTACGAGCAGTACTTC.